The 21 T cell receptor beta chains in this list originate from one sample, sequenced in a study of beta chain features in type 1 diabetes (dated by TCRdb to the late 2010s). General findings and caveats noted by the study authors: In all four CD4+ subsets, TCRB CDR3 length was moderately but significantly shorter in type 1 diabetes patients.

These receptors have no known antigen. The library was made by the immunoSEQ multiplex PCR assay. The entire amount of isolated RNA was reverse transcribed using the High Capacity cDNA Reverse Transcription Kit, so the sequenced TCRB transcripts were expressed ones. TCRdb holds this immuneACCESS table with in-frame rearrangements only. Some clones are missing; in checked studies, unresolved V genes explain under half, and the rest has no known cause. For this sample there are some 350,000 clones; about 10% appear just once. The ten top clones hold about 0.64% of the sample. Sequenced: central memory CD4+ T cells from blood. Source of these receptors: a man aged 25-45 years with type 1 diabetes.

This clone was seen only a few times. V gene TRBV6-1 combines with J gene TRBJ2-3; TRBD1 might be the D (6 bases). This CDR3 spans 14 amino acids. Trimming removed 4 bases from V and 7 bases from J, with 15 bases in between. CDR1 MNHNS and CDR2 SASEGT come from the germline V gene. In DNA, the CDR3 is TGTGCCAGCAGTGTCGAAACAGGGTTTAATACGCAGTATTTT. Its translation: CASSVETGFNTQYF.

This clone was recorded at least ten times. The chain combines TRBV6-1 with TRBJ2-7; no clear D gene. The CDR3 is made up of 15 amino acids. From germline, CDR1 is MNHNS and CDR2 SASEGT. The V end lost 7 bases, the J end lost 4 bases, and 20 bases lay between the germline ends. CDR3 loop: CASTRSGGNAYEQYF. Here the CDR3 DNA reads TGTGCCAGCACGAGGTCCGGCGGCAACGCGTACGAGCAGTACTTC.

The rearrangement joins TRBV4-3 to TRBJ2-5, with 7 bases fitting TRBD1. Germline CDR1 and CDR2: LGHNA and YSLEER. V was clipped by 1 base and J by 5 bases; unmatched bases: 4. The CDR3 contains 14 residues. The CDR3 reads CASSQGTGGETQYF. Written as DNA, the CDR3 is TGCGCCAGCAGCCAAGGGACAGGTGGGGAGACCCAGTACTTC.

The V and J genes are TRBV19 and TRBJ2-7; D is possibly TRBD2 (6 bases). CDR3 length equals 14 residues. Deletions cut 6 bases from V and 2 bases from J, with 14 bases between. Germline V lookup: CDR1 LNHDA, CDR2 SQIVND (reference sequence). CDR3 sequence: CASRELAFAYEQYF. In DNA, the CDR3 is TGTGCCAGTAGGGAACTAGCTTTCGCCTACGAGCAGTACTTC.

This clone has a handful of counts. The chain joins TRBV2 to TRBJ1-4; unclear D gene. Per germline, CDR1 SNHLY and CDR2 FYNNEI. The CDR3 totals 15 residues. V was shortened by 5 bases and J by 8 bases, with 18 bases between the two germline ends. CDR3 DNA sequence: TGTGCCAGCAGTCCGTTGGTTAGTGGAGGAGAAAAACTGTTTTTT. This gives the protein CASSPLVSGGEKLFF. The full variable domain, in which reference TRBV2 and TRBJ1-4 provide the parts outside the CDR3, is EPEVTQTPSHQVTQMGQEVILRCVPISNHLYFYWYRQILGQKVEFLVSFYNNEISEKSEIFDDQFSVERPDGSNFTLKIRSTKLEDSAMYFCASSPLVSGGEKLFFGSGTQLSVL.

This clone has just a few counts. In DNA form, the CDR3 reads TGCGCCAGCAGCTTGGGGGTGGACATCCAAGAGACCCAGTACTTC. Translation: CASSLGVDIQETQYF. V and J are TRBV5-1 and TRBJ2-5, with a tentative D call TRBD1 (5 bases). This CDR3 has 15 residues. Germline loops: CDR1 SGHRS, CDR2 YFSETQ. Trimming left V 0 bases short and J 1 base short, with 10 bases between.

The chain links TRBV21-1 to TRBJ2-1; the table calls TRBD2, which could not be checked here. TRBV21-1 represents a pseudogene. The CDR3 covers 17 residues. CDR3 nucleotide sequence: TGTGCCAGCAGCAAAGGGGTACGCGGGAGGTCCTACAATGAGCAGTTCTTC. Protein sequence: CASSKGVRGRSYNEQFF.

This chain joins TRBV27 and TRBJ2-3; 10 bases fit TRBD1. With 4 bases clipped from V and 6 bases from J, the junction kept 4 bases outside the gene matches. This CDR3 contains 14 residues. Germline assignment: CDR1 MNHEY and CDR2 SMNVEV (reference sequence). The CDR3 bases are TGTGCCAGCAGTTCGACAGGGGGCGCGGATACGCAGTATTTT. Translated, it gives CASSSTGGADTQYF.

This clone has more than one count but fewer than ten. V gene TRBV5-1 combines with J gene TRBJ2-3, with D uncertain. This CDR3 has 16 amino acids. Between the trimmed V and J ends, which lost 3 bases and 2 bases, there was a span of 16 bases. The germline gives CDR1 SGHRS, CDR2 YFSETQ. The DNA of the CDR3 is TGCGCCAGCAGCTCCCGCCGCCAAGGTAACACAGATACGCAGTATTTT. Translation gives CASSSRRQGNTDTQYF. Filled out from reference TRBV5-1 and TRBJ2-3, the complete variable domain reads KAGVTQTPRYLIKTRGQQVTLSCSPISGHRSVSWYQQTPGQGLQFLFEYFSETQRNKGNFPGRFSGRQFSNSRSEMNVSTLELGDSALYLCASSSRRQGNTDTQYFGPGTRLTVL.

This clone was seen more than once but under ten times. This chain connects TRBV28 to TRBJ2-3; the D gene is possibly TRBD2 (5 bases). Germline CDR1 is MDHEN and CDR2 is SYDVKM. This CDR3 is built from 14 residues. V lost 4 bases to trimming and J lost 2 bases, with 10 bases between them. The CDR3: CASSSGLFTDTQYF. The CDR3 DNA follows: TGTGCCAGCAGTTCCGGACTGTTCACAGATACGCAGTATTTT.

The table lists this clone with many counts. V and J are TRBV27 and TRBJ2-1, with TRBD2 matching over 14 bases. The germline V gene encodes CDR1 MNHEY and CDR2 SMNVEV (reference sequence). There are 15 residues in the CDR3. The V segment lost 6 bases and the J segment 13 bases; nucleotides outside the gene matches: 11. CDR3 nucleotides: TGTGCCAGCAGACATAGACTAGCGGGAGGGCCGGGACAGTTCTTC. Encoded protein: CASRHRLAGGPGQFF.

This clone has only a few counts. The chain uses TRBV7-8 and TRBJ2-3; D possibly corresponds to TRBD1 (5 bases). CDR1 is SGHVS and CDR2 is FQNEAQ in the germline V gene. V lost 5 bases and J 6 bases, leaving 18 bases between the germline ends. The CDR3 spans 15 residues. CDR3 residues: CASSQQDSPWDTQYF. The CDR3 bases are TGTGCCAGCAGCCAACAAGACAGCCCCTGGGATACGCAGTATTTT.

The CDR3 nucleotides are TGTGCCAGCAGATACCGGGGGCAGTTGGGGTCTGAAGCTTTCTTT. Its translation is CASRYRGQLGSEAFF. The J gene is TRBJ1-1, the V gene TRBV27, with D tentatively TRBD1 (6 bases). This CDR3 spans 15 amino acids. V was shortened by 6 bases and J by 6 bases, with 20 bases between the two germline ends. Per the germline V gene, CDR1 is MNHEY and CDR2 is SMNVEV (reference sequence).

V is TRBV7-3 and J is TRBJ1-2, with no clear D. The germline CDR1 and CDR2 sequences are SGHTA and FQGTGA. V lost 2 bases and J lost 7, with 11 bases in between. The CDR3 totals 13 residues. The CDR3 region is CASSLVALGGYTF. CDR3 nucleotides: TGTGCCAGCAGCTTAGTGGCCCTAGGTGGCTACACCTTC.

This chain uses TRBV6-5 with TRBJ2-3; tentative D call: TRBD2 (5 bases). Trimming took 5 bases from V and 7 from J, leaving 10 bases between them. The CDR3 consists of 12 residues. From germline, CDR1 is MNHEY and CDR2 SVGAGI. The CDR3 DNA follows: TGTGCCAGCAGTACGTGGGAGTATACGCAGTATTTT. This translates into CASSTWEYTQYF.

CDR3 region: CASSQYHATDSLPDTQYF. The CDR3 DNA reads TGTGCCAGCAGCCAATATCATGCAACGGACTCATTGCCAGATACGCAGTATTTT. The chain couples TRBV4-2 to TRBJ2-3; a possible D gene is TRBD2 (5 bases). The V gene lost 2 bases and the J gene lost 4 bases, with 22 bases spanning the gap. In germline, CDR1 is LGHNA, CDR2 YNFKEQ. This CDR3 has 18 residues.

V is TRBV7-3 and J is TRBJ2-3, with D uncertain. This CDR3 has 14 residues. V was pared by 0 bases and J by 2 bases, with 6 bases between. Germline CDR1 reads SGHTA; CDR2 reads FQGTGA. CDR3 bases: TGTGCCAGCAGCTTAACGGCGGACACAGATACGCAGTATTTT. Residues: CASSLTADTDTQYF.

Only a few counts were recorded for this clone. The V and J genes are TRBV7-9 and TRBJ1-2, with D hard to call. V was trimmed by 8 bases and J by 4 bases, leaving 8 bases between them. Germline values: CDR1 SEHNR, CDR2 FQNEAQ (reference sequence). This CDR3 region has 11 residues. The CDR3 DNA sequence: TGTGCCAGCGGGAGCCTCTATGGCTACACCTTC. This sequence encodes CASGSLYGYTF.

This clone was found a few times. The chain combines TRBV7-2 with TRBJ2-3; the match to TRBD1 covers 10 bases. The CDR3 totals 15 residues. J was trimmed by 2 bases and V by 5 bases; bases with no gene match: 4. CDR1 is SGHTA, CDR2 FQGNSA, per germline. CDR3 coding DNA: TGTGCCAGCAGCGTGGGACAGGGGATCACAGATACGCAGTATTTT. Translating gives CASSVGQGITDTQYF.

To note about this clone: An end of the junction differs from the germline gene, which may be a read error. This sequence joins TRBV6-6 and TRBJ2-1; TRBD2 might be the D (5 bases). Germline V CDR1 and CDR2: MNHNY, SVGAGI (reference sequence). The CDR3 is made up of 15 amino acids. CDR3 region: CASSDSLRTLNEQFF. The CDR3, as DNA: TGTGCCAGCAGTGACTCTCTCAGGACTCTCAATGAGCAGTTCTTC.

For this clone: Within the sample, other DNA sequences also encode this same CDR3. The J gene is TRBJ2-7, the V gene TRBV28; perhaps TRBD1 as D (5 bases). The V gene's germline CDR1 is MDHEN and CDR2 SYDVKM. This CDR3 spans 12 amino acids. V was shortened by 8 bases and J by 0 bases, with 8 bases between the two germline ends. The CDR3 protein is CASGQGSYEQYF. The DNA for the CDR3 is TGTGCCAGCGGTCAGGGCTCCTACGAGCAGTACTTC.